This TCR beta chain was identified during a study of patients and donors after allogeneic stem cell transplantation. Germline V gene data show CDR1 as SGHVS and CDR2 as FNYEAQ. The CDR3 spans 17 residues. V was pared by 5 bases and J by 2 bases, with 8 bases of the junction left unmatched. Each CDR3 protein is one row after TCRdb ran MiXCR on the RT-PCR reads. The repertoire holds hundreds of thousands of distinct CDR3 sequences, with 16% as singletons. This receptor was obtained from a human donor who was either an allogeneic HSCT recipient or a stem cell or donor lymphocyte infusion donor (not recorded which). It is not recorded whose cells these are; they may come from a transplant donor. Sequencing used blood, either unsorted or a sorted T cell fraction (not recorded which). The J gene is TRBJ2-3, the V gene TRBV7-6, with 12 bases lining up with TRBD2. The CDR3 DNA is TGTGCCAGCAGCAGACTACTAGCGGGGGGTCTCACAGATACGCAGTATTTT. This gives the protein CASSRLLAGGLTDTQYF.